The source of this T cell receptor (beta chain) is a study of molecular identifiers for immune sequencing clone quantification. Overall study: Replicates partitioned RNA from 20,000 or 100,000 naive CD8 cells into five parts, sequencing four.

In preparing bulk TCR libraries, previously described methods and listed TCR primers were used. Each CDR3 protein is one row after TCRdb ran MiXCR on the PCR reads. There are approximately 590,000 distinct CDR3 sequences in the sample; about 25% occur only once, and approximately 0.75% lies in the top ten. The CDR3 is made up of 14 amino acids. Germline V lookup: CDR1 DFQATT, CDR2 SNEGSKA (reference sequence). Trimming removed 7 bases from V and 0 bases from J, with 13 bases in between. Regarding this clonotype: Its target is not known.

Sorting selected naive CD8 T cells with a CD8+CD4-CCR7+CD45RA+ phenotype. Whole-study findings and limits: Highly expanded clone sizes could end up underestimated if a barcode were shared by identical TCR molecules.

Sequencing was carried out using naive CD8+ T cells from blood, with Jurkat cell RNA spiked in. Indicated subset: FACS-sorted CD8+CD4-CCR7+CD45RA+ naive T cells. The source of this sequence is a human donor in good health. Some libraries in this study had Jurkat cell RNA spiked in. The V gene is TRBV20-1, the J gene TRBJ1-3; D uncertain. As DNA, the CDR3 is TGCAGTGAGAGAATAGGAAGCTCTGGAAACACCATATATTTT. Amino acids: CSERIGSSGNTIYF.